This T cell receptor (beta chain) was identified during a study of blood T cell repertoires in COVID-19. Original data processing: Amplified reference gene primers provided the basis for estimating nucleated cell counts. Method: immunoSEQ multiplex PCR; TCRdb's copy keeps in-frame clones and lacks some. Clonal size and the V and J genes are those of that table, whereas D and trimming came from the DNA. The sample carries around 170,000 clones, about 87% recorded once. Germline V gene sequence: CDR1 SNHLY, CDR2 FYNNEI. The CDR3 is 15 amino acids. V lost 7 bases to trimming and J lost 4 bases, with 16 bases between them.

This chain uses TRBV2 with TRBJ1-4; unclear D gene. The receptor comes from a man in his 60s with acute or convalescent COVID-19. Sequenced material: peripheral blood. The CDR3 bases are TGTGCCAGCAAGGCAAGCCGGGTTAATAATGAAAAACTGTTTTTT. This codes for CASKASRVNNEKLFF.